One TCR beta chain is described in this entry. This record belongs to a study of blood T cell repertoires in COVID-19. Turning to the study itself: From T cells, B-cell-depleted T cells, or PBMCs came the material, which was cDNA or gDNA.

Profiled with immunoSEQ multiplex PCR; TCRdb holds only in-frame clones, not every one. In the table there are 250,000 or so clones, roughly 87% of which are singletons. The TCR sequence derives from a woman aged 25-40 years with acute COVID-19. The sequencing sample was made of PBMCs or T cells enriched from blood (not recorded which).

The CDR3 DNA follows: TGTGCCAGTAGTATAGGTGGCAGAGGGAACACTGAAGCTTTCTTT. Its protein product is CASSIGGRGNTEAFF. V and J are TRBV19 and TRBJ1-1, with D unresolved. V lost 1 base and J lost 1, with 10 bases in between. Germline V gives CDR1 LNHDA, CDR2 SQIVND (reference sequence). The CDR3 is made up of 15 amino acids.